Below, 21 T cell receptor beta chains from the same sample are listed, as sequenced in a study of cytomegalovirus exposure and HLA in healthy donors. The PCR was carried out with 60 Vbeta primers and 13 Jbeta primers. Sequencing used immunoSEQ multiplex PCR; TCRdb keeps in-frame clones, though not all of them. The sample shows 130,000 to 150,000 clones, roughly four fifths of them seen only once. Sequenced: PBMCs. Receptors originate from a man between 40 and 49 years old in good health and CMV-seropositive.

V gene TRBV28 combines with J gene TRBJ1-6; D is unclear. CDR3 length: 16 amino acids. V was trimmed by 4 bases and J by 0 bases, leaving 10 bases between them. Germline V gene lookup returns CDR1 MDHEN and CDR2 SYDVKM. The CDR3 nucleotides read TGTGCCAGCAGTTCCTCGCCGAGCTCCTATAATTCACCCCTCCACTTT. This translates into CASSSSPSSYNSPLHF.

This clone was detected only a few times. The chain has TRBV4-1 and TRBJ2-3, with D perhaps TRBD2 (5 bases). Trimming left V 3 bases short and J 4 bases short, with 11 bases between. This CDR3 has 14 residues. Germline assignment: CDR1 MGHRA and CDR2 YSYEKL. The CDR3 sequence: CASSQVLVSDTQYF. CDR3 nucleotide sequence: TGCGCCAGCAGCCAGGTACTAGTTTCAGATACGCAGTATTTT.

This sequence joins TRBV30 and TRBJ1-2; 9 bases are shared with TRBD1. Germline assignment: CDR1 GTSNPN and CDR2 SVGIG (reference sequence). The CDR3 loop spans 14 amino acids. J was trimmed by 8 bases and V by 3 bases; bases with no gene match: 10. DNA for the CDR3: TGTGCCTGGAGGGGACAGGGAGGAGGCGAAGGCTACACCTTC. Its protein is CAWRGQGGGEGYTF.

The chain is built from TRBV5-1 and TRBJ2-7, with 9 bases identical to TRBD1. CDR3 length: 14 amino acids. J lost 6 bases, V lost 3 bases, and 7 bases had no gene match. CDR1 and CDR2 from the germline V gene are SGHRS and YFSETQ. CDR3 in amino acids: CASSSRDRVFEQYF. CDR3 bases: TGCGCCAGCAGCTCCCGGGACAGGGTTTTCGAGCAGTACTTC.

In its sample, this clone was seen once. The genes are TRBV6-5 and TRBJ2-3; 7 nucleotides align to TRBD1. The germline CDR1 and CDR2 sequences are MNHEY and SVGAGI. Trimming cost V 8 bases and J 0 bases; bases outside gene matches: 5. The CDR3 runs 14 residues. CDR3 amino acids: CASGGQTSTDTQYF. The CDR3 nucleotides read TGTGCCAGCGGGGGACAGACGAGCACAGATACGCAGTATTTT.

This clone showed up just a few times. The gene calls are TRBV14 and TRBJ2-7; 9 bases agree with TRBD2. The CDR3 runs to 15 residues. The V segment lost 0 bases and the J segment 4 bases; nucleotides outside the gene matches: 4. Germline V gene sequence: CDR1 SGHDN, CDR2 FVKESK. The CDR3 nucleotides read TGTGCCAGCAGCCAAGAAGGGCTAGCGGGATACGAGCAGTACTTC. Amino acid sequence: CASSQEGLAGYEQYF.

This clone came up a few times. The chain links TRBV4-1 to TRBJ1-1; maybe TRBD1 (6 bases). V was pared by 4 bases and J by 1 base, with 10 bases between. This CDR3 spans 14 amino acids. The germline gives CDR1 MGHRA, CDR2 YSYEKL. CDR3 sequence reads: CASSPWTENTEAFF. CDR3 DNA: TGCGCCAGCAGCCCCTGGACAGAGAACACTGAAGCTTTCTTT.

The chain employs TRBV27 and TRBJ2-2, with D perhaps matching TRBD1 (7 bases). V shed 4 bases and J shed 1 base, with 10 bases lying between them. Germline V CDR1 and CDR2: MNHEY, SMNVEV (reference sequence). CDR3 length: 15 amino acids. The CDR3 is CASSWGDRNTGELFF. The CDR3 DNA reads as TGTGCCAGCAGTTGGGGGGACAGGAACACCGGGGAGCTGTTTTTT.

The chain combines TRBV19 with TRBJ2-3; maybe TRBD1 (6 bases). There are 16 residues in the CDR3. Trimming took off 3 bases at V and 4 bases at J, with 17 bases between the two ends. The V gene's germline CDR1 is LNHDA and CDR2 SQIVND (reference sequence). The CDR3 spells CASSIRQGSVADTQYF. The CDR3 DNA reads TGTGCCAGTAGTATCAGGCAGGGGAGCGTCGCAGATACGCAGTATTTT. Drawing the rest from reference TRBV19 and TRBJ2-3, the complete variable domain is DGGITQSPKYLFRKEGQNVTLSCEQNLNHDAMYWYRQDPGQGLRLIYYSQIVNDFQKGDIAEGYSVSREKKESFPLTVTSAQKNPTAFYLCASSIRQGSVADTQYFGPGTRLTVL.

This clone was counted a single time. The chain is built from TRBV9 and TRBJ1-3; D might be TRBD1 (6 bases). V was trimmed by 3 bases and J by 0 bases, leaving 13 bases between them. Per germline, CDR1 SGDLS and CDR2 YYNGEE. The CDR3 covers 16 residues. The CDR3 DNA follows: TGTGCCAGCAGCGCGGACAGCACAAACTCTGGAAACACCATATATTTT. Translation: CASSADSTNSGNTIYF.

V and J are TRBV5-6 and TRBJ1-5; a possible D gene is TRBD1 (6 bases). V gave up 3 bases and J gave up 9 bases, with 13 bases separating them. The CDR3 is made up of 13 amino acids. Germline loops: CDR1 SGHDT, CDR2 YYEEEE. The CDR3 sequence is CASSWGREGPQHF. CDR3 in DNA: TGTGCCAGCAGCTGGGGGCGAGAAGGGCCCCAGCATTTT. The full variable domain, its missing parts supplied by reference TRBV5-6 and TRBJ1-5, is DAGVTQSPTHLIKTRGQQVTLRCSPKSGHDTVSWYQQALGQGPQFIFQYYEEEERQRGNFPDRFSGHQFPNYSSELNVNALLLGDSALYLCASSWGREGPQHFGDGTRLSIL.

This clone was seen a few times. The chain employs TRBV5-6 and TRBJ1-1; D uncertain. Germline V CDR1 and CDR2: SGHDT, YYEEEE. Trimming cost V 2 bases and J 1 base, with 6 bases left between them. This CDR3 has 13 amino acids. DNA of the CDR3: TGTGCCAGCAGCTTTTCGGGGAACACTGAAGCTTTCTTT. It is translated as CASSFSGNTEAFF.

The V and J genes are TRBV5-1 and TRBJ2-7; D might be TRBD1 (6 bases). The CDR3 covers 15 residues. V shed 1 base and J shed 2 bases, with 13 bases lying between them. From germline, CDR1 is SGHRS and CDR2 YFSETQ. CDR3 in DNA: TGCGCCAGCAGCTTGCTGGCAGGGGCCACCTACGAGCAGTACTTC. Translating it yields CASSLLAGATYEQYF.

This chain links TRBV7-9 with TRBJ2-2; 10 bases align to TRBD1. J lost 5 bases, V lost 3 bases, and 6 bases had no gene match. The CDR3 loop spans 16 amino acids. Looked up from germline, CDR1 is SEHNR and CDR2 is FQNEAQ (reference sequence). The CDR3 region is CASSFGGTGATGELFF. DNA of the CDR3: TGTGCCAGCAGCTTTGGGGGGACAGGGGCAACCGGGGAGCTGTTTTTT. Supplemented by reference TRBV7-9 and TRBJ2-2, the full variable domain reads DTGVSQNPRHKITKRGQNVTFRCDPISEHNRLYWYRQTLGQGPEFLTYFQNEAQLEKSRLLSDRFSAERPKGSFSTLEIQRTEQGDSAMYLCASSFGGTGATGELFFGEGSRLTVL.

The V and J genes are TRBV18 and TRBJ2-1; possible D gene TRBD2, 6 bases. In germline, CDR1 is KGHSH, CDR2 LQKENI. The CDR3 covers 15 residues. V dropped 5 bases and J dropped 9 bases, with 20 bases sitting between them. The CDR3 coding sequence is TGTGCCAGCTCAACCGGGACTTCCCCCCTCGGTGAGCAGTTCTTC. Protein product: CASSTGTSPLGEQFF.

The rearrangement joins TRBV11-3 to TRBJ1-1; a weak D match, TRBD1 (6 bases). Per the germline V gene, CDR1 is SGHNT and CDR2 is YENEEA. This CDR3 contains 15 residues. V lost 0 bases and J lost 4, with 12 bases in between. This CDR3 is CASSLDGNRATEAFF. The CDR3 coding sequence is TGTGCCAGCAGCTTAGATGGAAACAGGGCCACTGAAGCTTTCTTT.

The chain employs TRBV7-2 and TRBJ2-7; D perhaps matches TRBD2 (6 bases). V gave up 6 bases and J gave up 3 bases, with 18 bases separating them. The CDR3 length is 15 residues. Germline V CDR1 and CDR2: SGHTA, FQGNSA. The CDR3 sequence is CASRPAGQTGYEQYF. The CDR3 nucleotides read TGTGCCAGCAGACCCGCGGGGCAAACCGGCTACGAGCAGTACTTC.

This clone was seen only a few times. The same CDR3 arises from other DNA sequences in this sample as well. The chain links TRBV6-5 to TRBJ1-2, with 11 bases lining up with TRBD1. This CDR3 has 16 residues. Germline assignment: CDR1 MNHEY and CDR2 SVGAGI. V dropped 0 bases and J dropped 3; count of bases not matched to a gene: 3. The CDR3 nucleotides read TGTGCCAGCAGTTACTCAAGGACAGGGGGCCACTATGGCTACACCTTC. This codes for CASSYSRTGGHYGYTF.

The V and J genes are TRBV5-1 and TRBJ1-4, with 10 bases that match TRBD1. In germline, CDR1 is SGHRS, CDR2 YFSETQ. Trimming removed 5 bases from V and 7 bases from J; junction bases left unmatched: 8. CDR3 length: 15 amino acids. This CDR3 reads CASSLTGQGSEKLFF. The CDR3 nucleotides are TGCGCCAGCAGTCTTACGGGACAGGGGAGTGAAAAACTGTTTTTT.

This chain links TRBV30 with TRBJ1-1, with a weak D call TRBD1 (6 bases). Germline CDR1 GTSNPN, CDR2 SVGIG (reference sequence). V lost 4 bases and J 4 bases, leaving 13 bases between the germline ends. There are 13 residues in the CDR3. CDR3 coding DNA: TGTGCCTGGAACAGGGACCCAGGCACTGAAGCTTTCTTT. Encoded protein: CAWNRDPGTEAFF.

The chain employs TRBV5-4 and TRBJ2-5; the D gene is possibly TRBD2 (5 bases). CDR3 size: 15 residues. CDR1 is SGHNT and CDR2 is YYREEE in the germline V gene (reference sequence). V was clipped by 0 bases and J by 0 bases, with 9 bases between them. CDR3 nucleotides: TGTGCCAGCAGCTTGGGTCTCGGGAACCAAGAGACCCAGTACTTC. Translated: CASSLGLGNQETQYF.